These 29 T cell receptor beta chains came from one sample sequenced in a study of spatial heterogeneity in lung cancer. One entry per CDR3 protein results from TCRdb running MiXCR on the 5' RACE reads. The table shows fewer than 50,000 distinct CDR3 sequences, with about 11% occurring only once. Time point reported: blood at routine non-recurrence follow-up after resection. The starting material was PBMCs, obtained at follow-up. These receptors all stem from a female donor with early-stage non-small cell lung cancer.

CDR3 nucleotides: TGTGCCACCCGTCCCCCGACAGGGCCCAATCAGCCCCAGCATTTT. Translation gives CATRPPTGPNQPQHF. The V call is TRBV2, the J call TRBJ1-5; the match to TRBD1 covers 7 bases. With V trimmed by 10 bases and J by 3 bases, 12 bases remained unmatched. This CDR3 is 15 amino acids long. Germline V gene sequence: CDR1 SNHLY, CDR2 FYNNEI.

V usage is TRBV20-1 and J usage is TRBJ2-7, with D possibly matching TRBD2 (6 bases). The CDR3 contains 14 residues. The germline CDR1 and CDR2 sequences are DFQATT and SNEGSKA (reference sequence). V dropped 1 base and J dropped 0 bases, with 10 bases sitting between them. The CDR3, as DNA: TGCAGTGCTAGAGTGGGGGGTAGCTCCTACGAGCAGTACTTC. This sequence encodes CSARVGGSSYEQYF.

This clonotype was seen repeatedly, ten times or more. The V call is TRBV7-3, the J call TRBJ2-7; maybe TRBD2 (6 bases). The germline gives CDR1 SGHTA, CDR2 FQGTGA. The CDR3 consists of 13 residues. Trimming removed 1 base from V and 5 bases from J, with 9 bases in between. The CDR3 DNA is TGTGCCAGCAGCTTAATCGGAGGGAACGAGCAGTACTTC. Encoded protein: CASSLIGGNEQYF.

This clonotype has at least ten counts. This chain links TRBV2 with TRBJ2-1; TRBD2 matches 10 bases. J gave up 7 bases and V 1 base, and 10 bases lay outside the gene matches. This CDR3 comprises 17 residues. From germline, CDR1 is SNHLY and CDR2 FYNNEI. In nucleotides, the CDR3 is TGTGCCAGCAGTGAAGTCGGAACTAGCGGGGCGAAAAATGAGCAGTTCTTC. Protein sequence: CASSEVGTSGAKNEQFF.

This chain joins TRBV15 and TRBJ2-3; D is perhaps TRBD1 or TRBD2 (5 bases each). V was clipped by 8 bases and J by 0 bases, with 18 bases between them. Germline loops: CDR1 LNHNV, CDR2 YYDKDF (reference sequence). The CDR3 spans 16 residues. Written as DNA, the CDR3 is TGTGCCACCGCCGGGGACCCGGACCCTAGCACAGATACGCAGTATTTT. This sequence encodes CATAGDPDPSTDTQYF.

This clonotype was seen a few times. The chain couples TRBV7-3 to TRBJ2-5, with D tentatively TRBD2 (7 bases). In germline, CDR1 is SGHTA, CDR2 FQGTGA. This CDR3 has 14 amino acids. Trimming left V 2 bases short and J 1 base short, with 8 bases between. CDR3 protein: CASSLRGAQETQYF. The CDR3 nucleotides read TGTGCCAGCAGCTTACGGGGGGCCCAAGAGACCCAGTACTTC.

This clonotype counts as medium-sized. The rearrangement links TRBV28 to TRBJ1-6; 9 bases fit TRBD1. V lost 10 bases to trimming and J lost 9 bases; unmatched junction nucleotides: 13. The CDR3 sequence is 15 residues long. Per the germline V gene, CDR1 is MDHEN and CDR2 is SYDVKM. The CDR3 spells CATAPPGQGSSPLHF. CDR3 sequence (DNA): TGTGCCACCGCCCCCCCGGGACAGGGTAGTTCACCCCTCCACTTT.

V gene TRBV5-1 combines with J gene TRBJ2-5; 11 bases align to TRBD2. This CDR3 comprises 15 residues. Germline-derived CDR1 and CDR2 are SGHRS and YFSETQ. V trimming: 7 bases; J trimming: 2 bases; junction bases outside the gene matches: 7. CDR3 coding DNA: TGCGCCAGCCATGCCGGGACTAGCGGTCAAGAGACCCAGTACTTC. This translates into CASHAGTSGQETQYF.

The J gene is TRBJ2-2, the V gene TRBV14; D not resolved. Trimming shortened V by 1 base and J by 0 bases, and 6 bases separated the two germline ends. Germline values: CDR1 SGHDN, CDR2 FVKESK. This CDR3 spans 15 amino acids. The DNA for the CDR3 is TGTGCCAGCAGCCAAGTTGGGGCGAACACCGGGGAGCTGTTTTTT. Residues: CASSQVGANTGELFF.

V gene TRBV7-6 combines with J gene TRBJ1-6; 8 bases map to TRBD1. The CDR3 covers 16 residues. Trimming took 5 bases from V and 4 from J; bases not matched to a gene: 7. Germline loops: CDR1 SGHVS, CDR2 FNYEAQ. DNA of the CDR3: TGTGCCAGCAGCAGCCGGGACAGGTTATATAATTCACCCCTCCACTTT. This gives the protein CASSSRDRLYNSPLHF.

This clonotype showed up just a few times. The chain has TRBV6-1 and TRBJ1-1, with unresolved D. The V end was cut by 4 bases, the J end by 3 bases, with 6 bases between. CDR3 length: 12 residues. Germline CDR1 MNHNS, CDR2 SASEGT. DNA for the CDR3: TGTGCCAGCAGTGTCAGCTACACTGAAGCTTTCTTT. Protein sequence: CASSVSYTEAFF.

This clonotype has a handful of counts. CDR3 loop: CASSQTENSPLHF. Here the CDR3 DNA reads TGTGCCAGCAGCCAGACAGAGAATTCACCCCTCCACTTT. This chain connects TRBV12-3 or TRBV12-4 to TRBJ1-6; TRBD1 is a possible D gene (5 bases). Trimming left V 6 bases short and J 7 bases short, with 10 bases between. The CDR3 has 13 amino acids.

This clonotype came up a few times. The CDR3 spells CASSFTVNTEAFF. CDR3 coding DNA: TGCGCCAGCAGCTTTACTGTGAACACTGAAGCTTTCTTT. The rearrangement links TRBV5-1 to TRBJ1-1; D is uncertain. The CDR3 is made up of 13 amino acids. The germline V gene has CDR1 SGHRS and CDR2 YFSETQ. Trimming removed 2 bases from V and 0 bases from J, with 5 bases in between.

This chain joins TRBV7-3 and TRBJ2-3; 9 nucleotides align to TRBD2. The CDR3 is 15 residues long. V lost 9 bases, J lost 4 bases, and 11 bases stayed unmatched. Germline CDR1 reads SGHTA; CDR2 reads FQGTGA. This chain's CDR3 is CARSPGTSRADTQYF. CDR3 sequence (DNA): TGTGCCAGAAGCCCCGGGACTAGCCGTGCAGATACGCAGTATTTT.

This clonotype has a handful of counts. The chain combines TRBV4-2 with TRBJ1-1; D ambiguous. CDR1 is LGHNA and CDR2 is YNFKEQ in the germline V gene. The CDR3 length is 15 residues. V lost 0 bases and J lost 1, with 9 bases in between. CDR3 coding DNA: TGTGCCAGCAGCCAAGATCAGATGGGGAACACTGAAGCTTTCTTT. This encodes CASSQDQMGNTEAFF.

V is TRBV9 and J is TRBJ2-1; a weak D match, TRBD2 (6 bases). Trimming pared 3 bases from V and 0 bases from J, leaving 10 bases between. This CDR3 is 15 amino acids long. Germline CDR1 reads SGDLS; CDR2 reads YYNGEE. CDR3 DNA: TGTGCCAGCAGCGCGAGCGGGCACTCCTACAATGAGCAGTTCTTC. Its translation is CASSASGHSYNEQFF.

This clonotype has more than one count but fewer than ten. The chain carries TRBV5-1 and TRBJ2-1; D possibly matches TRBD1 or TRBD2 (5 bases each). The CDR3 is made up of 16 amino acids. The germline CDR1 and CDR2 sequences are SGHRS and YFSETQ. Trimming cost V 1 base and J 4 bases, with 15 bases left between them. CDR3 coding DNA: TGCGCCAGCAGCTTGATCCAGGGTGGGGGATACAATGAGCAGTTCTTC. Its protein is CASSLIQGGGYNEQFF.

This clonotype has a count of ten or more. DNA for the CDR3: TGTGCCAGTAGTAAGGGACAGCCCACTGAAGCTTTCTTT. This sequence encodes CASSKGQPTEAFF. The rearrangement joins TRBV19 to TRBJ1-1; 7 positions agree with TRBD1. The CDR3 covers 13 residues. The trim removed 4 bases at V and 4 bases at J, leaving 3 bases unmatched. The germline V gene encodes CDR1 LNHDA and CDR2 SQIVND (reference sequence).

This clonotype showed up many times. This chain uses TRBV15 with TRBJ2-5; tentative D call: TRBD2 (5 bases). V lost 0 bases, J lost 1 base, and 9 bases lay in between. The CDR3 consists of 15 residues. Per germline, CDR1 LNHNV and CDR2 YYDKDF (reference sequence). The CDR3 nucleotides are TGTGCCACCAGCAGAGATCTAGCCCCCCAAGAGACCCAGTACTTC. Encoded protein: CATSRDLAPQETQYF.

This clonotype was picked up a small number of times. The CDR3 DNA reads as TGTGCCAGCAGCGTAGTGGGTAGCGGGATCACAGATACGCAGTATTTT. This codes for CASSVVGSGITDTQYF. The chain combines TRBV9 with TRBJ2-3; TRBD2 aligns across 8 bases. The CDR3 is 16 amino acids. Germline loops: CDR1 SGDLS, CDR2 YYNGEE. V dropped 0 bases and J dropped 2; count of bases not matched to a gene: 5.

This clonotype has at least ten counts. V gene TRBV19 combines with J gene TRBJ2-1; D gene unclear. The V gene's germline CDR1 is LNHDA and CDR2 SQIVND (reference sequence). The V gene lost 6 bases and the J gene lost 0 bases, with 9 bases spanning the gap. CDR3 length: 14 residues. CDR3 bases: TGTGCCAGTAGGGGGTACGCCTCCTACAATGAGCAGTTCTTC. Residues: CASRGYASYNEQFF.

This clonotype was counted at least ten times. DNA for the CDR3: TGTGCCAGCAGCTTGGACAGATCGAACACTGAAGCTTTCTTT. Amino acid sequence: CASSLDRSNTEAFF. The chain uses TRBV11-3 and TRBJ1-1; D may be TRBD1 (6 bases). V lost 3 bases, J lost 1 base, and 9 bases lay in between. CDR1 is SGHNT and CDR2 is YENEEA in the germline V gene. This CDR3 has 14 amino acids.

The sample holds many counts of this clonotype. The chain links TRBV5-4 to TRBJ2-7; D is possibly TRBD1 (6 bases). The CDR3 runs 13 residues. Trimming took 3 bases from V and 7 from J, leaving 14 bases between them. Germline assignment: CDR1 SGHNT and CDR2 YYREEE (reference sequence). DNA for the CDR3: TGTGCCAGCAGCTCGACAGGTCCGGGTGAGCAGTACTTC. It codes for CASSSTGPGEQYF.

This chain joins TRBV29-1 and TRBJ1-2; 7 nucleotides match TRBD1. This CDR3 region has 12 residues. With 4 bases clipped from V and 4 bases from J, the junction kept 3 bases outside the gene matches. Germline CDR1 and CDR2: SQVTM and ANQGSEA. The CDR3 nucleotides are TGCAGCGTTGGGGACAGTAGCTATGGCTACACCTTC. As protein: CSVGDSSYGYTF.

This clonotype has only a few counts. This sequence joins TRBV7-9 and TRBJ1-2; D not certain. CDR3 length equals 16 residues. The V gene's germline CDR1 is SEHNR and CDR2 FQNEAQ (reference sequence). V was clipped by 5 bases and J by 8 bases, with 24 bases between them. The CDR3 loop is CASSPPIRSVPHGYTF. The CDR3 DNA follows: TGTGCCAGCAGCCCACCCATCCGATCGGTCCCGCACGGCTACACCTTC.

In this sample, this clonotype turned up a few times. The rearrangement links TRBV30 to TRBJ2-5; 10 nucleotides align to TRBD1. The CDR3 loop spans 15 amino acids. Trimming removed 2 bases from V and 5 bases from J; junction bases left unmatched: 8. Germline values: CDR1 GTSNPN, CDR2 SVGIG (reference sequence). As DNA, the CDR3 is TGTGCCTGGAGTCTTCCGACAGGGGGCATGGAGACCCAGTACTTC. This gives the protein CAWSLPTGGMETQYF.

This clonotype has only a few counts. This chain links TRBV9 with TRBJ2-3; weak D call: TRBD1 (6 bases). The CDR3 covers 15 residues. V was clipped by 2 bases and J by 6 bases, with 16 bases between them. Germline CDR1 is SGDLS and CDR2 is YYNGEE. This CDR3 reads CASSVQSTGPDTQYF. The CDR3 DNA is TGTGCCAGCAGCGTGCAATCTACAGGGCCCGATACGCAGTATTTT.

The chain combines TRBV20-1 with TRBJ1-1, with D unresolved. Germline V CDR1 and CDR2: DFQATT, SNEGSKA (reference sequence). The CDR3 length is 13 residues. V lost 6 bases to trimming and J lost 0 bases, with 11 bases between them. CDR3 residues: CSAPGSMNTEAFF. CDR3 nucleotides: TGCAGTGCCCCGGGGAGTATGAACACTGAAGCTTTCTTT.

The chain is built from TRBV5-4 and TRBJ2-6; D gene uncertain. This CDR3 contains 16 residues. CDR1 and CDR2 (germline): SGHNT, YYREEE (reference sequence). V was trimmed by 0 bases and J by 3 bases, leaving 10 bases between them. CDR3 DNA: TGTGCCAGCAGCTTGGACAGAGGCTTTGGGGCCAACGTCCTGACTTTC. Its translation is CASSLDRGFGANVLTF.